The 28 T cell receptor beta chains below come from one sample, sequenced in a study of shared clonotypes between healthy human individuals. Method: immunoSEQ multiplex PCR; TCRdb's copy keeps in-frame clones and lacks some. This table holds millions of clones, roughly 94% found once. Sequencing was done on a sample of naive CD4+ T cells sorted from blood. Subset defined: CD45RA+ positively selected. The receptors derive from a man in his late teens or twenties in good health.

For the CDR3, the DNA is TGTGCCAGCAGCGCGGACAGGGCGGGCGGGGAGCTGTTTTTT. It is translated as CASSADRAGGELFF. V is TRBV11-2 and J is TRBJ2-2, with 8 bases that match TRBD1. The V gene end was trimmed by 5 bases and the J gene end by 7 bases; junction bases not matched to a gene: 6. This CDR3 has 14 residues. The germline CDR1 and CDR2 sequences are SGHAT and FQNNGV.

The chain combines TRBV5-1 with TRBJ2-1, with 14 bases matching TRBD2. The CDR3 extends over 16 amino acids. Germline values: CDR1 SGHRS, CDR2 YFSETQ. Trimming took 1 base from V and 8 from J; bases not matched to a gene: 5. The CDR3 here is CASSLPGLAGEDEQFF. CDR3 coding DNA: TGCGCCAGCAGCTTGCCGGGACTAGCGGGAGAGGATGAGCAGTTCTTC.

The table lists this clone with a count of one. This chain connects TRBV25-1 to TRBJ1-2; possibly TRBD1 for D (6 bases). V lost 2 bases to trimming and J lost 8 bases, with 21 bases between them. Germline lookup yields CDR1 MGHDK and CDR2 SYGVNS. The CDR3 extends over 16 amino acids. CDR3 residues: CASSEGSGRGVRGYTF. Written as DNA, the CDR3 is TGTGCCAGCAGTGAAGGTTCGGGCAGGGGAGTTAGAGGCTACACCTTC.

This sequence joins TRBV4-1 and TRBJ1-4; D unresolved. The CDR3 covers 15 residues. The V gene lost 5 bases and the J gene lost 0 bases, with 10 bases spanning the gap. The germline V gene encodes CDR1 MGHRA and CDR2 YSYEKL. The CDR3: CASSGLVATNEKLFF. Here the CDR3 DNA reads TGCGCCAGCAGCGGCCTGGTGGCAACTAATGAAAAACTGTTTTTT.

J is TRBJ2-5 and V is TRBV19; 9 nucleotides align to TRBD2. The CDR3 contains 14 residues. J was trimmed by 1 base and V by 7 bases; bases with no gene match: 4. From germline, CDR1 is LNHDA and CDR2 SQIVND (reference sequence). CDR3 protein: CASNQRGVQETQYF. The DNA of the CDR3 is TGTGCCAGTAACCAGCGGGGGGTCCAAGAGACCCAGTACTTC.

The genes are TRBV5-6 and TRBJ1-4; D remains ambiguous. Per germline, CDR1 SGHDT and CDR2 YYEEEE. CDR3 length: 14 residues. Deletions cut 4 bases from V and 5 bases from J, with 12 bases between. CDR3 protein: CASSPGIPNEKLFF. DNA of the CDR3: TGTGCCAGCAGCCCCGGGATACCAAATGAAAAACTGTTTTTT. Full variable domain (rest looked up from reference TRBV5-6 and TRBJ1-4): DAGVTQSPTHLIKTRGQQVTLRCSPKSGHDTVSWYQQALGQGPQFIFQYYEEEERQRGNFPDRFSGHQFPNYSSELNVNALLLGDSALYLCASSPGIPNEKLFFGSGTQLSVL.

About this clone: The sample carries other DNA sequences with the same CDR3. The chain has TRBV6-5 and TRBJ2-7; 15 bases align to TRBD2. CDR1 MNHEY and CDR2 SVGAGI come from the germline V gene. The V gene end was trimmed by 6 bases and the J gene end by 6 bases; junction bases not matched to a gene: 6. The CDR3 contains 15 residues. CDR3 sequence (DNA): TGTGCCAGCAGCCCACCGGGACTAGCGGGAGGCGAGCAGTACTTC. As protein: CASSPPGLAGGEQYF.

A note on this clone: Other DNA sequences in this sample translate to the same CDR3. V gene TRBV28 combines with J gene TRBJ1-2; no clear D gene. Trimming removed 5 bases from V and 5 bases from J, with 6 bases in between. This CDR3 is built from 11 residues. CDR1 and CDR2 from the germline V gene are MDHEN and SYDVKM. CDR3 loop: CASSPQYGYTF. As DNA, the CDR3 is TGTGCCAGCAGTCCCCAGTATGGCTACACCTTC.

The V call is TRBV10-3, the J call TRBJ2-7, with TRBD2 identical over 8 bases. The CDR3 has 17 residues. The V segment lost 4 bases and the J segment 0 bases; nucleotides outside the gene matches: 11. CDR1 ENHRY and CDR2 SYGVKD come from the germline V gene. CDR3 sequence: CAISAIHSGEVSYEQYF. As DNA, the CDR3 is TGTGCCATCAGTGCGATTCATAGCGGGGAGGTCTCCTACGAGCAGTACTTC.

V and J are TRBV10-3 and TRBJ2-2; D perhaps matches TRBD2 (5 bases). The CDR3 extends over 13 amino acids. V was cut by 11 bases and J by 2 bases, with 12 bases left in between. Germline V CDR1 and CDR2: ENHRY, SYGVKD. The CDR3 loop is CALEAGNTGELFF. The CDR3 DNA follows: TGTGCCCTGGAGGCAGGTAACACCGGGGAGCTGTTTTTT.

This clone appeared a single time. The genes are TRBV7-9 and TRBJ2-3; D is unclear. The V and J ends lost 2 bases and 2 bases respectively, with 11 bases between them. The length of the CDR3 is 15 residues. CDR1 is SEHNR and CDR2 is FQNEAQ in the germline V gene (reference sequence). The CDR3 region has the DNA TGTGCCAGCAGCTTAAGCGTGGGGAACACAGATACGCAGTATTTT. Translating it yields CASSLSVGNTDTQYF.

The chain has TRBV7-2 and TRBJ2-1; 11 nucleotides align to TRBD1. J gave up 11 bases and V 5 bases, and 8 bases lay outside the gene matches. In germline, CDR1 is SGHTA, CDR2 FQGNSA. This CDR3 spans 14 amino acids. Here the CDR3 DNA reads TGTGCCAGCAGCCCACCGGGACAGGGGGAAAAGCAGTTCTTC. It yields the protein CASSPPGQGEKQFF.

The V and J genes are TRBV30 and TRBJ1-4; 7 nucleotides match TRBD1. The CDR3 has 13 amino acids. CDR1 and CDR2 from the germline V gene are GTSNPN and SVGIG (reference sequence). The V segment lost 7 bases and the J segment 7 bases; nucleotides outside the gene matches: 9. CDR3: CAYTTGSVEKLFF. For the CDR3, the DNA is TGTGCCTACACGACAGGGTCTGTTGAAAAACTGTTTTTT.

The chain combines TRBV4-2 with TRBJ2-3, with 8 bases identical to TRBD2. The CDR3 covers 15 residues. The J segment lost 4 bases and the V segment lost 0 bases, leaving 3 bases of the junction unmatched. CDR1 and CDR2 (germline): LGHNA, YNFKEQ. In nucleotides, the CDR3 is TGTGCCAGCAGCCAAGAAGCGGGGGTAGCAGATACGCAGTATTTT. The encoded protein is CASSQEAGVADTQYF.

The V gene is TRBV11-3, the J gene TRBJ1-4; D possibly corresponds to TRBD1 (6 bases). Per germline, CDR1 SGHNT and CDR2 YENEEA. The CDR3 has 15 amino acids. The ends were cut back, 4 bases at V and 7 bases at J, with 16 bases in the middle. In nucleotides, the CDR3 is TGTGCCAGCAGCTCCGGACAGTCGTCGGGTGAAAAACTGTTTTTT. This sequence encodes CASSSGQSSGEKLFF.

This CDR3 is CASSQDSNRGQGNTIYF. The CDR3 region has the DNA TGCGCCAGCAGCCAAGATTCGAACAGGGGGCAAGGAAACACCATATATTTT. This chain connects TRBV4-1 to TRBJ1-3; 9 positions agree with TRBD1. Germline lookup yields CDR1 MGHRA and CDR2 YSYEKL. J lost 4 bases, V lost 0 bases, and 7 bases had no gene match. This CDR3 is built from 17 residues.

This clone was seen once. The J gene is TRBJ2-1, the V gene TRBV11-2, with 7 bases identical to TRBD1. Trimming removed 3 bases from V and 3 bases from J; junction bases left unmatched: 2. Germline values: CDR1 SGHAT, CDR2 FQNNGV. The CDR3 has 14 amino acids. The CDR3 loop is CASSFRDSYNEQFF. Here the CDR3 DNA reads TGTGCCAGCAGCTTCCGGGACAGCTACAATGAGCAGTTCTTC.

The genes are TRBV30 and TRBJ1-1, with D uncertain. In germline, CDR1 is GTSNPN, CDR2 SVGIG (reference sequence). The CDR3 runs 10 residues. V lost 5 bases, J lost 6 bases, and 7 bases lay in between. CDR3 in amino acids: CAWGDPEAFF. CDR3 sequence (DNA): TGTGCCTGGGGAGACCCTGAAGCTTTCTTT.

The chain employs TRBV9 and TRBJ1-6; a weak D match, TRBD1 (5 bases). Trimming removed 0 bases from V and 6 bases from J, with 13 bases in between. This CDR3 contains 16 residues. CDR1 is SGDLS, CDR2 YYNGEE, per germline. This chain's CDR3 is CASSVGAGTSNSPLHF. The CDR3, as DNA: TGTGCCAGCAGCGTAGGAGCTGGGACCTCTAATTCACCCCTCCACTTT.

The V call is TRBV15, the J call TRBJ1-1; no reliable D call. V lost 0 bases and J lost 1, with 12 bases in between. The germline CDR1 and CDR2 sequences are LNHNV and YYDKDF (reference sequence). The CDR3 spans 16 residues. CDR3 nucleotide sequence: TGTGCCACCAGCAGAGATAAGGTGAAGGAGAACACTGAAGCTTTCTTT. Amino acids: CATSRDKVKENTEAFF.

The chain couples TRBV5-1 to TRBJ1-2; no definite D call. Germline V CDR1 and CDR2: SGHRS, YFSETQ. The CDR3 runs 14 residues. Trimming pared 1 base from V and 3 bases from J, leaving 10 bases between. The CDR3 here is CASSLSDTDYGYTF. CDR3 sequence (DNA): TGCGCCAGCAGCTTGAGCGACACTGACTATGGCTACACCTTC.

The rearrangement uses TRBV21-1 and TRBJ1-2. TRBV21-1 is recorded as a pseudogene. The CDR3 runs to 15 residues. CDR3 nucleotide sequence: TGTGCCAGCAGCAAAGCGGAAGCGAAGAACTATGGCTACACCTTC. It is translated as CASSKAEAKNYGYTF.

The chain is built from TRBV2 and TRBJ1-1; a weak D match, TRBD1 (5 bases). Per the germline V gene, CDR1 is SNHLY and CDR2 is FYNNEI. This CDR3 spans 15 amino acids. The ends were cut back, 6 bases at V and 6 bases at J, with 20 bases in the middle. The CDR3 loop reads CASREGAGRSAEAFF. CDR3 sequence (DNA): TGTGCCAGCAGAGAGGGTGCAGGGCGAAGCGCTGAAGCTTTCTTT.

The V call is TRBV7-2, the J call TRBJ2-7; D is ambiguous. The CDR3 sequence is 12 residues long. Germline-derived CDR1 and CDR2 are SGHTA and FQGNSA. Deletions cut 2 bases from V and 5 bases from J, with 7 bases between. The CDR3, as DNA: TGTGCCAGCAGCTTATACGTACACGAGCAGTACTTC. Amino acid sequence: CASSLYVHEQYF.

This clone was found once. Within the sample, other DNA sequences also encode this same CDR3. The CDR3 coding sequence is TGTGCCAGCAGCTTAGGGGGGGGCCCCTACAATGAGCAGTTCTTC. Translation gives CASSLGGGPYNEQFF. The gene calls are TRBV7-2 and TRBJ2-1; possibly TRBD2 for D (7 bases). Germline V gene data show CDR1 as SGHTA and CDR2 as FQGNSA. The CDR3 is made up of 15 amino acids. Between the trimmed V and J ends, which lost 1 base and 2 bases, there was a span of 9 bases.

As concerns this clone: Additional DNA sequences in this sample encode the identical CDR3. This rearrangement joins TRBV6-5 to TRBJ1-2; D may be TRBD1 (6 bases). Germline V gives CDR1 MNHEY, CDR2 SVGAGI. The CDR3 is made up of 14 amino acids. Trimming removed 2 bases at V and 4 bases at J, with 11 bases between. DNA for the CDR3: TGTGCCAGCAGTTACGGGCAGGGGAGCTATGGCTACACCTTC. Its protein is CASSYGQGSYGYTF.

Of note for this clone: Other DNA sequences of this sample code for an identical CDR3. CDR3 DNA sequence: TGTGCCAGCTCTGGGGCAGGGAATACTGAAGCTTTCTTT. Amino acids: CASSGAGNTEAFF. The chain employs TRBV2 and TRBJ1-1, with D perhaps TRBD1 (5 bases). Germline-derived CDR1 and CDR2 are SNHLY and FYNNEI. V gave up 8 bases and J gave up 5 bases, with 15 bases separating them. The length of the CDR3 is 13 residues. Based on the CDR3 plus reference TRBV2 and TRBJ1-1, the full variable domain is EPEVTQTPSHQVTQMGQEVILRCVPISNHLYFYWYRQILGQKVEFLVSFYNNEISEKSEIFDDQFSVERPDGSNFTLKIRSTKLEDSAMYFCASSGAGNTEAFFGQGTRLTVV.

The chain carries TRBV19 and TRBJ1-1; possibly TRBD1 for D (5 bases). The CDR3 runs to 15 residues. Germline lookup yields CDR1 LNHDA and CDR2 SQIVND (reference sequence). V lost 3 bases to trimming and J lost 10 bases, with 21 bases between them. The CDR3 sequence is CASSMPTKGPRAAFF. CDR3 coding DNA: TGTGCCAGTAGTATGCCGACCAAGGGGCCACGGGCAGCTTTCTTT.